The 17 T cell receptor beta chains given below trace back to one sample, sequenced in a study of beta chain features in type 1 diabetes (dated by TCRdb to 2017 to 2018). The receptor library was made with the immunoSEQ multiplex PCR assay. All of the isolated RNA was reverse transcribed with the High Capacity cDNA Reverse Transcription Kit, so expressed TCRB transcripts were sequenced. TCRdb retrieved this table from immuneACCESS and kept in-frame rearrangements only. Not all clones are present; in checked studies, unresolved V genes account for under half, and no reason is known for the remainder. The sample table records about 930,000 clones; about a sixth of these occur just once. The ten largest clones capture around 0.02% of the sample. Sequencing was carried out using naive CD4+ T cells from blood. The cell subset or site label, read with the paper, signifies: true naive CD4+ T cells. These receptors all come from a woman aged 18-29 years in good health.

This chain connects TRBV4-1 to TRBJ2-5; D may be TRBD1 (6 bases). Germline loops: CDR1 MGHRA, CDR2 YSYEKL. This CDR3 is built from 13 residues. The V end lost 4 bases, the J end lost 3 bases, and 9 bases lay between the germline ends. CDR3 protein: CASSPRTEETQYF. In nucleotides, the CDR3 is TGCGCCAGCAGCCCTCGGACAGAAGAGACCCAGTACTTC.

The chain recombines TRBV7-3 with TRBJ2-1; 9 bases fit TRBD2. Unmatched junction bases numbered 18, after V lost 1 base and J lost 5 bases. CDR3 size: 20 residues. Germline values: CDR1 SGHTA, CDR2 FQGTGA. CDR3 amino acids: CASSLSRDTVAGARDNEQFF. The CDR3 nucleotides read TGTGCCAGCAGCTTAAGTAGGGATACCGTAGCGGGAGCCCGTGACAATGAGCAGTTCTTC.

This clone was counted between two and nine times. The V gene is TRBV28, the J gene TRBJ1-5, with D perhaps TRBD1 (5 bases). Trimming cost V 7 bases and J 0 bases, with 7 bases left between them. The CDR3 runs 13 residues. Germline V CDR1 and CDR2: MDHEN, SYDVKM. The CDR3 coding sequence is TGTGCCAGCATAGGGGTTAGCAATCAGCCCCAGCATTTT. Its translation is CASIGVSNQPQHF.

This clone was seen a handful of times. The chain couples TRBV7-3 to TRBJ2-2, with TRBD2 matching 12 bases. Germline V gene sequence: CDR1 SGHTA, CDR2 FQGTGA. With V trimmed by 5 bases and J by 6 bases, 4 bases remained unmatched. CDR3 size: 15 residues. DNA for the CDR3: TGTGCCAGCAGCCTCGGACTAGCGGGGCCCGGGGAGCTGTTTTTT. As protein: CASSLGLAGPGELFF.

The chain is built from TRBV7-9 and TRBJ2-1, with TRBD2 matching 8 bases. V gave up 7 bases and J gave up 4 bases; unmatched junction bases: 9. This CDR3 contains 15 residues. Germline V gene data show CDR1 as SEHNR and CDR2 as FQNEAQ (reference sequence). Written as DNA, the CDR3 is TGTGCCAGCACCTCAAGCGGGAGAGAGTACAATGAGCAGTTCTTC. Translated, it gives CASTSSGREYNEQFF.

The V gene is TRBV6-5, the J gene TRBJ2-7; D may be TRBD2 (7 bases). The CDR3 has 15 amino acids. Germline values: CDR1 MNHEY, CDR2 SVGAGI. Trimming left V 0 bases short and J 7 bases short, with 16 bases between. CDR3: CASSYSIRGAGEQYF. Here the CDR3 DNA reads TGTGCCAGCAGTTACTCGATTCGGGGGGCAGGTGAGCAGTACTTC.

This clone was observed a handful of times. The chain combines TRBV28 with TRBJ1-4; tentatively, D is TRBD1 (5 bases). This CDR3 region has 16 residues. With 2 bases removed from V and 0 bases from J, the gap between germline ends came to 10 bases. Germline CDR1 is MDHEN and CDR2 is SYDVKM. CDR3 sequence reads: CASSLPGWATNEKLFF. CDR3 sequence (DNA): TGTGCCAGCAGTTTACCAGGGTGGGCAACTAATGAAAAACTGTTTTTT.

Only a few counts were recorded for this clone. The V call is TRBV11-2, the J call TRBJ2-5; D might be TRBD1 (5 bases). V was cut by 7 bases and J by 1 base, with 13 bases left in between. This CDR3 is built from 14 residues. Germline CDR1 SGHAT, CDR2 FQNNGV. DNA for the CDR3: TGTGCCAGCAAGACCAGGGTGGTCCAAGAGACCCAGTACTTC. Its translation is CASKTRVVQETQYF.

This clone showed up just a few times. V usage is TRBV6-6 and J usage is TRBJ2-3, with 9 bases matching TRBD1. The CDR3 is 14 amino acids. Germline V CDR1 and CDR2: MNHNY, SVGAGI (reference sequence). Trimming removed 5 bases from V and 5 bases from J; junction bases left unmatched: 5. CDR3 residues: CASSTRQGGDTQYF. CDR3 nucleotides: TGTGCCAGCAGTACACGACAGGGGGGAGATACGCAGTATTTT.

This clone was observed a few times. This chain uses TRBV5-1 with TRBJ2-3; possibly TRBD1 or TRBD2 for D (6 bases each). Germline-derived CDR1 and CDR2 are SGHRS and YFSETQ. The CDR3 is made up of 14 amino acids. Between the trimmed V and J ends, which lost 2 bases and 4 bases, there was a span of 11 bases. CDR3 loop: CASSFLRGPDTQYF. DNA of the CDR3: TGCGCCAGCAGCTTTCTTCGGGGGCCAGATACGCAGTATTTT.

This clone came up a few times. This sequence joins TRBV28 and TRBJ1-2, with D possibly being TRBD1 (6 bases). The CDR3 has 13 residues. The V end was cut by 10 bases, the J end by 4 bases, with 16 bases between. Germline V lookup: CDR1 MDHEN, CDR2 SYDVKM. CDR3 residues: CATQGPASYGYTF. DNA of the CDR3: TGTGCCACCCAGGGGCCCGCCAGCTATGGCTACACCTTC.

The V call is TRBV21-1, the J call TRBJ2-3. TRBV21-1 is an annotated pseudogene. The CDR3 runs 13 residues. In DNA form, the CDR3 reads TGTGCCAGCAGCAAAGCTTTGGCAGATACGCAGTATTTT. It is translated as CASSKALADTQYF.

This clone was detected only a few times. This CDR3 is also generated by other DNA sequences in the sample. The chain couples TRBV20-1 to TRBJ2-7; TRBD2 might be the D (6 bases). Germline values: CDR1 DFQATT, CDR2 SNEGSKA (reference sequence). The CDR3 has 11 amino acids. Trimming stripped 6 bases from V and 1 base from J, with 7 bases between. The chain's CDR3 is CSARESYEQYF. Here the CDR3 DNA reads TGCAGTGCGCGGGAATCCTACGAGCAGTACTTC.

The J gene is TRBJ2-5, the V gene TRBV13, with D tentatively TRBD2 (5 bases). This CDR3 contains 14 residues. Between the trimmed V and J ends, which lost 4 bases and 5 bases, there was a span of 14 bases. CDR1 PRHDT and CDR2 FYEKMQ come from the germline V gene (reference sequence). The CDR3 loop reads CASSSTRRFETQYF. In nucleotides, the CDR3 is TGTGCCAGCAGCTCTACGAGGAGGTTTGAGACCCAGTACTTC.

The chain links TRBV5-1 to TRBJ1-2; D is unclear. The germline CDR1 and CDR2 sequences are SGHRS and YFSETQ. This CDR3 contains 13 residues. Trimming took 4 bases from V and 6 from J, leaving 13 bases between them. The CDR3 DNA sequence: TGCGCCAGCAGCCCGACACCATGGGATGGCTACACCTTC. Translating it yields CASSPTPWDGYTF.

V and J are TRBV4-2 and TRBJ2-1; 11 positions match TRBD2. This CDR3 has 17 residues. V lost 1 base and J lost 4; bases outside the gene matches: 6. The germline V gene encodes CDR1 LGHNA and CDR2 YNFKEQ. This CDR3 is CASSQAAASGGYNEQFF. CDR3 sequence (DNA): TGTGCCAGCAGCCAAGCGGCGGCTAGCGGGGGGTACAATGAGCAGTTCTTC.

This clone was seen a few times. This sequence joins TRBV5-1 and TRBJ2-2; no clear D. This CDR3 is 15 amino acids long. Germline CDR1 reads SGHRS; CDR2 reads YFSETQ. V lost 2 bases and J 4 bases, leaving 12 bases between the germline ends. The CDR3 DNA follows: TGCGCCAGCAGCTTCGGCTTCGGGTTCACCGGGGAGCTGTTTTTT. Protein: CASSFGFGFTGELFF.